These 21 T cell receptor beta chains originate from one sample sequenced in a study of blood T cell repertoires in COVID-19. The data were produced by immunoSEQ multiplex PCR, yet TCRdb's version contains in-frame clones alone and is incomplete. The table lists a few hundred thousand clones, approximately 90% of them singletons, with roughly a tenth in the top ten. The specimen was PBMCs or T cells enriched from blood (not recorded which). Receptors were obtained from a woman between 40 and 50 years old who had recovered from COVID-19.

V is TRBV27 and J is TRBJ1-5, with D tentatively TRBD1 (6 bases). This CDR3 has 15 amino acids. Deletions cut 5 bases from V and 3 bases from J, with 14 bases between. Per germline, CDR1 MNHEY and CDR2 SMNVEV (reference sequence). The CDR3 DNA follows: TGTGCCAGCAGTCTCACAGGGTACTTCAATCAGCCCCAGCATTTT. It is translated as CASSLTGYFNQPQHF.

The chain has TRBV28 and TRBJ1-1, with TRBD1 matching over 12 bases. CDR1 is MDHEN and CDR2 is SYDVKM in the germline V gene. V gave up 8 bases and J gave up 5 bases; unmatched junction bases: 9. This CDR3 has 15 residues. This chain's CDR3 is CASAPGQGASTEAFF. The CDR3 DNA reads as TGTGCCAGCGCACCGGGACAGGGGGCCTCAACTGAAGCTTTCTTT.

This chain uses TRBV3-1 (or the pseudogene TRBV3-2) with TRBJ1-1, with unresolved D. Germline lookup yields CDR1 LGHDT and CDR2 YNNKEL (reference sequence). V was cut by 0 bases and J by 1 base, with 6 bases left in between. The CDR3 spans 14 residues. CDR3 nucleotides: TGTGCCAGCAGCCAAGAGATAGCGAACACTGAAGCTTTCTTT. This gives the protein CASSQEIANTEAFF.

This clone was observed once. The chain has TRBV24-1 and TRBJ2-7, with 10 bases lining up with TRBD1. There are 16 residues in the CDR3. CDR1 KGHDR and CDR2 SFDVKD come from the germline V gene. V lost 4 bases to trimming and J lost 2 bases; unmatched junction nucleotides: 7. CDR3 sequence (DNA): TGTGCCACCAGTGAGCCGGACAGGGGGTCTCCCTACGAGCAGTACTTC. Translating it yields CATSEPDRGSPYEQYF.

This clone was seen once. Other DNA sequences in the same sample also yield this CDR3. CDR3 nucleotides: TGTGCCAGCAGCTCGGACAGTAATCAGCCCCAGCATTTT. Translation gives CASSSDSNQPQHF. The V call is TRBV7-2, the J call TRBJ1-5; weak D call: TRBD1 (6 bases). Germline values: CDR1 SGHTA, CDR2 FQGNSA. The CDR3 loop spans 13 amino acids. V gave up 4 bases and J gave up 4 bases, with 8 bases separating them.

The genes are TRBV11-2 and TRBJ2-7; perhaps TRBD2 as D (5 bases). Germline V gene sequence: CDR1 SGHAT, CDR2 FQNNGV. Trimming shortened V by 1 base and J by 5 bases, and 6 bases separated the two germline ends. The CDR3 covers 12 residues. CDR3 nucleotides: TGTGCCAGCAGCTTAGGGCGGGACGAGCAGTACTTC. It encodes CASSLGRDEQYF.

The gene calls are TRBV18 and TRBJ1-5; 7 positions match TRBD1. CDR3 size: 13 residues. The V gene end was trimmed by 3 bases and the J gene end by 5 bases; junction bases not matched to a gene: 1. Germline lookup yields CDR1 KGHSH and CDR2 LQKENI. As DNA, the CDR3 is TGTGCCAGCTCACCTACAGGGGATCAGCCCCAGCATTTT. Its translation: CASSPTGDQPQHF.

This clone was seen once. V gene TRBV7-3 combines with J gene TRBJ2-3; 11 bases align to TRBD2. The germline V gene encodes CDR1 SGHTA and CDR2 FQGTGA. The V segment lost 4 bases and the J segment 6 bases; nucleotides outside the gene matches: 6. This CDR3 comprises 15 residues. Written as DNA, the CDR3 is TGTGCCAGCAGCTCTCTAGCGGGAGGACTGGATACGCAGTATTTT. It yields the protein CASSSLAGGLDTQYF.

Remarks on this clone: Compared with germline, one end of the junction differs, possibly owing to a read error. The chain employs TRBV27 and TRBJ2-7; tentative D call: TRBD2 (5 bases). Germline V lookup: CDR1 MNHEY, CDR2 SMNVEV (reference sequence). This CDR3 comprises 16 residues. The CDR3 region has the DNA TGTGCCAGCAGTTTTCTCCTTGGAGGCAGCTCCTGCGAGCAGTACTTC. This gives the protein CASSFLLGGSSCEQYF.

The chain links TRBV2 to TRBJ2-1, with D perhaps matching TRBD1 (5 bases). Germline CDR1 and CDR2: SNHLY and FYNNEI. This CDR3 contains 13 residues. V was shortened by 7 bases and J by 0 bases, with 7 bases between the two germline ends. In DNA form, the CDR3 reads TGTGCCAGCACTAGGGGCTCCTACAATGAGCAGTTCTTC. Its translation is CASTRGSYNEQFF.

The chain employs TRBV24-1 and TRBJ2-1, with 7 bases identical to TRBD1. The CDR3 runs to 15 residues. V lost 4 bases and J lost 5; bases outside the gene matches: 7. CDR1 and CDR2 (germline): KGHDR, SFDVKD. This CDR3 is CATSDPGQPHNEQFF. Here the CDR3 DNA reads TGTGCCACCAGTGACCCGGGACAGCCCCACAATGAGCAGTTCTTC.

This chain joins TRBV18 and TRBJ2-2, with 9 positions matching TRBD1. This CDR3 is built from 15 residues. CDR1 and CDR2 from the germline V gene are KGHSH and LQKENI. J was trimmed by 1 base and V by 5 bases; bases with no gene match: 2. The CDR3 bases are TGTGCCAGCTCATCGGGACAGGGGAACACCGGGGAGCTGTTTTTT. Its protein is CASSSGQGNTGELFF.

This clone was counted a few times. The J gene is TRBJ2-7, the V gene TRBV3-1 (or the pseudogene TRBV3-2); 8 positions match TRBD2. This CDR3 is 15 amino acids long. The V and J ends lost 1 base and 10 bases, in that order; junction bases with no gene match: 12. The V gene's germline CDR1 is LGHDT and CDR2 YNNKEL (reference sequence). CDR3 sequence reads: CASSQAAGVFWKQYF. The CDR3 DNA is TGTGCCAGCAGCCAAGCAGCGGGAGTGTTCTGGAAACAGTACTTC.

As concerns this clone: Its ends do not fully match the called genes, so a read error is possible. The chain is built from TRBV19 and TRBJ1-6, with a weak D call TRBD1 (6 bases). CDR1 is LNHDA, CDR2 SQIVND, per germline (reference sequence). This CDR3 spans 14 amino acids. The CDR3 coding sequence is TGTGCCAGTAGGGACAGCTCCTCTAATTCACCCCTCCACTTT. Amino acid sequence: CASRDSSSNSPLHF.

CDR3 sequence (DNA): TGTGCCAGCACGAGGGGCGGGGGGGAAGAGACCCAGTACTTC. It yields the protein CASTRGGGEETQYF. V usage is TRBV2 and J usage is TRBJ2-5, with 9 bases fitting TRBD2. In germline, CDR1 is SNHLY, CDR2 FYNNEI. Trimming took 7 bases from V and 3 from J; bases not matched to a gene: 6. The CDR3 is 14 residues long.

J is TRBJ1-1 and V is TRBV19, with D possibly TRBD1 on 6 matching bases. Trimming removed 7 bases from V and 1 base from J, with 19 bases in between. The length of the CDR3 is 16 residues. Germline values: CDR1 LNHDA, CDR2 SQIVND (reference sequence). Here the CDR3 DNA reads TGTGCCAGTAACCAGGACAGCTCACTTACGAACACTGAAGCTTTCTTT. Its protein is CASNQDSSLTNTEAFF.

The V gene is TRBV21-1, the J gene TRBJ2-3; TRBD2, the D gene given by the table, was not confirmed from the DNA. TRBV21-1 has pseudogene status. The length of the CDR3 is 16 residues. The CDR3 DNA is TGTGCCAGCAGCAACTCTAGCGGGAGTGTCGCAGATACGCAGTATTTT. Translated, it gives CASSNSSGSVADTQYF.

This chain links TRBV18 with TRBJ1-4, with D unresolved. Germline V gene sequence: CDR1 KGHSH, CDR2 LQKENI. This CDR3 contains 13 residues. Between the trimmed V and J ends, which lost 3 bases and 7 bases, there was a span of 9 bases. The CDR3 nucleotides are TGTGCCAGCTCACCCCTCGAGGCTGAAAAACTGTTTTTT. Its translation: CASSPLEAEKLFF.

The chain couples TRBV2 to TRBJ1-2; 9 bases map to TRBD1. V lost 6 bases to trimming and J lost 6 bases; unmatched junction nucleotides: 11. Germline V lookup: CDR1 SNHLY, CDR2 FYNNEI. CDR3 length: 15 residues. Written as DNA, the CDR3 is TGTGCCAGCAGCCTCGGGACAGGGTACAAGGATGGCTACACCTTC. This translates into CASSLGTGYKDGYTF.

This chain connects TRBV30 to TRBJ1-3, with a tentative D call TRBD1 (6 bases). V dropped 3 bases and J dropped 0 bases, with 12 bases sitting between them. The CDR3 sequence is 15 residues long. CDR1 and CDR2 from the germline V gene are GTSNPN and SVGIG (reference sequence). CDR3 coding DNA: TGTGCCTGGAGCGAGGGGGTGAGCTCTGGAAACACCATATATTTT. This codes for CAWSEGVSSGNTIYF.

V is TRBV7-2 and J is TRBJ2-7, with TRBD2 as a possible D gene (6 bases). The V gene lost 3 bases and the J gene lost 5 bases, with 17 bases spanning the gap. The CDR3 spans 15 residues. CDR1 is SGHTA, CDR2 FQGNSA, per germline. The CDR3 DNA reads TGTGCCAGCAGCTTGGTACGGGACTTGAGGAACGAGCAGTACTTC. Translation: CASSLVRDLRNEQYF.